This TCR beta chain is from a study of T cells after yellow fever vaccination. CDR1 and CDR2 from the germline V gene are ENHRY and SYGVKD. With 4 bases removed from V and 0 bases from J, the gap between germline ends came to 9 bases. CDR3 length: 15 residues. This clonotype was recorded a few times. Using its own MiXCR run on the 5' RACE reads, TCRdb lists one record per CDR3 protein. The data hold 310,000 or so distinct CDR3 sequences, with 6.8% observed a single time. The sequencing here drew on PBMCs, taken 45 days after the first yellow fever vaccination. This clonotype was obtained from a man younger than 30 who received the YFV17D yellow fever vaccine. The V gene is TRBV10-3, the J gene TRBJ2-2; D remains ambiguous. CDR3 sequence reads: CAISGSDPNTGELFF. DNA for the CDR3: TGTGCCATCAGTGGTTCGGACCCGAACACCGGGGAGCTGTTTTTT.